The 30 T cell receptor beta chains below all came from one sample that was sequenced in a study of early T cells in non-severe SARS-CoV-2 infection. TCRdb reprocessed the 5' RACE reads via MiXCR and lists one record per CDR3 protein. Of about 64,000 distinct CDR3 sequences in the sample, over 9% were seen once. The starting material was whole blood, obtained at baseline. These receptors were collected from an adult who was a healthcare worker with PCR-confirmed SARS-CoV-2 infection or an uninfected control (not recorded which).

This chain links TRBV5-1 with TRBJ1-5; D uncertain. V shed 4 bases and J shed 5 bases, with 10 bases lying between them. The CDR3 contains 13 residues. Germline assignment: CDR1 SGHRS and CDR2 YFSETQ. CDR3 sequence: CASSPLTDQPQHF. CDR3 DNA sequence: TGCGCCAGCAGCCCGCTCACAGATCAGCCCCAGCATTTT.

This clonotype showed up many times. J is TRBJ2-2 and V is TRBV5-4, with D hard to call. The germline V and J ends were trimmed by 3 bases and 8 bases, with 11 bases remaining between them. From germline, CDR1 is SGHNT and CDR2 YYREEE (reference sequence). The CDR3 is made up of 13 amino acids. CDR3 residues: CASSSMSRGELFF. The CDR3 nucleotides are TGTGCCAGCAGCTCAATGAGCAGGGGGGAGCTGTTTTTT.

The chain couples TRBV4-1 to TRBJ1-2; D gene uncertain. Germline V gene sequence: CDR1 MGHRA, CDR2 YSYEKL. This CDR3 is built from 15 residues. The V end was cut by 0 bases, the J end by 6 bases, with 14 bases between. The CDR3 spells CASSQDVAGGDGYTF. CDR3 sequence (DNA): TGCGCCAGCAGCCAAGATGTGGCAGGCGGGGATGGCTACACCTTC.

This clonotype was detected many times. The chain employs TRBV25-1 and TRBJ1-1; D call uncertain. Per the germline V gene, CDR1 is MGHDK and CDR2 is SYGVNS. The ends were cut back, 1 base at V and 2 bases at J, with 2 bases in the middle. CDR3 length: 12 residues. The DNA of the CDR3 is TGTGCCAGCAGTGAATTCAACACTGAAGCTTTCTTT. Residues: CASSEFNTEAFF.

This clonotype was seen more than once but under ten times. The CDR3 protein is CASSPWGSGANVLTF. The CDR3 nucleotides read TGTGCCAGCAGTCCTTGGGGCTCTGGGGCCAACGTCCTGACTTTC. The chain employs TRBV2 and TRBJ2-6; D is unresolved. Germline V gene lookup returns CDR1 SNHLY and CDR2 FYNNEI. The CDR3 spans 15 residues. V was cut by 5 bases and J by 0 bases, with 8 bases left in between. The variable domain in full, completed from reference TRBV2 and TRBJ2-6, reads EPEVTQTPSHQVTQMGQEVILRCVPISNHLYFYWYRQILGQKVEFLVSFYNNEISEKSEIFDDQFSVERPDGSNFTLKIRSTKLEDSAMYFCASSPWGSGANVLTFGAGSRLTVL.

This clonotype was observed at least ten times. The gene calls are TRBV30 and TRBJ1-1; tentative D call: TRBD1 (5 bases). The CDR3 runs to 13 residues. The ends were cut back, 1 base at V and 0 bases at J, with 6 bases in the middle. Per the germline V gene, CDR1 is GTSNPN and CDR2 is SVGIG (reference sequence). CDR3 nucleotides: TGTGCCTGGAGTGGGACATTGAACACTGAAGCTTTCTTT. This encodes CAWSGTLNTEAFF.

This clonotype was recorded many times. V is TRBV29-1 and J is TRBJ1-2, with D unclear. With 1 base removed from V and 4 bases from J, the gap between germline ends came to 13 bases. Germline lookup yields CDR1 SQVTM and CDR2 ANQGSEA. The CDR3 extends over 14 amino acids. CDR3 sequence (DNA): TGCAGCGTTGAAGTCTTTGGGAGATCCTATGGCTACACCTTC. Its translation is CSVEVFGRSYGYTF.

A few counts support this clonotype. The V and J genes are TRBV20-1 and TRBJ2-2; D call uncertain. The CDR3 loop spans 13 amino acids. V was pared by 1 base and J by 4 bases, with 7 bases between. Germline CDR1 and CDR2: DFQATT and SNEGSKA (reference sequence). The chain's CDR3 is CSARASSTGELFF. CDR3 nucleotide sequence: TGCAGTGCTAGAGCCAGCAGCACCGGGGAGCTGTTTTTT.

This clonotype has a handful of counts. This sequence joins TRBV11-2 and TRBJ2-1, with D perhaps being TRBD1 or TRBD2 (6 bases each). V lost 1 base to trimming and J lost 5 bases, with 18 bases between them. There are 17 residues in the CDR3. Germline V gives CDR1 SGHAT, CDR2 FQNNGV. CDR3 coding DNA: TGTGCCAGCAGCTTAGGTAGATGGGGGGCCCCCCACAATGAGCAGTTCTTC. It encodes CASSLGRWGAPHNEQFF. Filled out from reference TRBV11-2 and TRBJ2-1, the complete variable domain reads EAGVAQSPRYKIIEKRQSVAFWCNPISGHATLYWYQQILGQGPKLLIQFQNNGVVDDSQLPKDRFSAERLKGVDSTLKIQPAKLEDSAVYLCASSLGRWGAPHNEQFFGPGTRLTVL.

This clonotype was seen more than once but under ten times. This chain uses TRBV7-9 with TRBJ2-5; D assignment may be TRBD1 or TRBD2 (5 bases each). The length of the CDR3 is 15 residues. Deletions cut 4 bases from V and 5 bases from J, with 17 bases between. CDR1 is SEHNR and CDR2 is FQNEAQ in the germline V gene (reference sequence). DNA of the CDR3: TGTGCCAGCAGCTCGGGACCAGGGCGTCCGGAGACCCAGTACTTC. Translation: CASSSGPGRPETQYF.

The CDR3 loop is CASSLGTTNEQYF. The CDR3 DNA is TGTGCCAGCAGCTTAGGCACCACTAACGAGCAGTACTTC. The chain combines TRBV11-3 with TRBJ2-7; no reliable D call. Germline lookup yields CDR1 SGHNT and CDR2 YENEEA. Trimming shortened V by 1 base and J by 5 bases, and 9 bases separated the two germline ends. The CDR3 consists of 13 residues.

This clonotype showed up just a few times. The V gene is TRBV9, the J gene TRBJ2-6; no definite D call. Germline V CDR1 and CDR2: SGDLS, YYNGEE. The CDR3 has 13 amino acids. Trimming stripped 0 bases from V and 2 bases from J, with 0 bases between. The CDR3 is CASSVAGANVLTF. CDR3 sequence (DNA): TGTGCCAGCAGCGTAGCTGGGGCCAACGTCCTGACTTTC.

V gene TRBV6-2 or TRBV6-3 combines with J gene TRBJ2-7; D is unresolved. V was cut by 3 bases and J by 0 bases, with 9 bases left in between. Germline V lookup: CDR1 MNHEY, CDR2 SVGEGT. This CDR3 is 14 amino acids long. This CDR3 reads CASSYLATSYEQYF. In nucleotides, the CDR3 is TGTGCCAGCAGTTATCTTGCGACCTCCTACGAGCAGTACTTC.

The chain uses TRBV9 and TRBJ2-5; D uncertain. V dropped 0 bases and J dropped 7 bases, with 10 bases sitting between them. Germline values: CDR1 SGDLS, CDR2 YYNGEE. This CDR3 has 13 residues. In DNA, the CDR3 is TGTGCCAGCAGCGTAGAAGCTTTTGCGACCCAGTACTTC. Amino acids: CASSVEAFATQYF.

This clonotype was detected only a few times. The CDR3 spells CASSQRVGIEAFF. In nucleotides, the CDR3 is TGTGCCAGCAGCCAACGAGTAGGGATCGAAGCTTTCTTT. J is TRBJ1-1 and V is TRBV3-1; no firm D call. In germline, CDR1 is LGHDT, CDR2 YNNKEL (reference sequence). Trimming removed 2 bases at V and 8 bases at J, with 12 bases between. The CDR3 has 13 amino acids.

The J gene is TRBJ1-2, the V gene TRBV29-1, with D possibly being TRBD1 (5 bases). This CDR3 region has 15 residues. The V gene lost 4 bases and the J gene lost 4 bases, with 19 bases spanning the gap. The germline CDR1 and CDR2 sequences are SQVTM and ANQGSEA. CDR3 region: CSVAVSAGSGYGYTF. CDR3 in DNA: TGCAGCGTTGCCGTCAGTGCAGGGAGTGGCTATGGCTACACCTTC.

This clonotype was seen many times. A junction boundary mismatches the germline segment, possibly from a read error. The chain joins TRBV6-1 to TRBJ2-3; the match to TRBD2 covers 8 bases. CDR3 length: 17 residues. The germline V gene encodes CDR1 MNHNS and CDR2 SASEGT. For the CDR3, the DNA is TGTGCCAGCAGTGAAGGCCTTGGCGGGGGGATCACAGATACCCAGTATTTT. Translation gives CASSEGLGGGITDTQYF.

This chain joins TRBV4-3 and TRBJ1-5; no clear D gene. The germline V gene has CDR1 LGHNA and CDR2 YSLEER. This CDR3 has 16 amino acids. Trimming left V 0 bases short and J 7 bases short, with 16 bases between. CDR3 in DNA: TGCGCCAGCAGCCAAGATGCGAACACGGGAGGGCAGCCCCAGCATTTT. Protein product: CASSQDANTGGQPQHF.

This clonotype was seen more than once but under ten times. V usage is TRBV15 and J usage is TRBJ1-5; D remains ambiguous. This CDR3 region has 16 residues. Germline CDR1 and CDR2: LNHNV and YYDKDF (reference sequence). Deletions cut 1 base from V and 7 bases from J, with 17 bases between. CDR3 in amino acids: CATSRGGGRTGQPQHF. In DNA, the CDR3 is TGTGCCACCAGCAGAGGGGGAGGGAGAACTGGCCAGCCCCAGCATTTT.

This clonotype was seen a few times. V is TRBV30 and J is TRBJ1-1; possible D gene TRBD1, 6 bases. CDR1 is GTSNPN and CDR2 is SVGIG in the germline V gene (reference sequence). The CDR3 covers 11 residues. Trimming removed 7 bases from V and 3 bases from J, with 9 bases in between. CDR3 sequence (DNA): TGTGCCTCGGGGGCGGACACTGAAGCTTTCTTT. Translated, it gives CASGADTEAFF.

In its sample, this clonotype was seen many times. The V gene is TRBV29-1, the J gene TRBJ2-7; TRBD1 matches 10 bases. J gave up 4 bases and V 7 bases, and 10 bases lay outside the gene matches. Per germline, CDR1 SQVTM and CDR2 ANQGSEA. This CDR3 is built from 14 residues. CDR3 coding DNA: TGCAGCGCCGGTGGGGACAGGGGAAGATACGAGCAGTACTTC. Its translation is CSAGGDRGRYEQYF.

The V gene is TRBV12-3 or TRBV12-4, the J gene TRBJ2-2; TRBD1 matches 9 bases. This CDR3 has 15 amino acids. V shed 5 bases, J shed 7 bases, and the junction held 8 bases outside the gene matches. The CDR3 loop reads CASSPRDRAGGELFF. The DNA for the CDR3 is TGTGCCAGCAGTCCACGGGACAGGGCTGGCGGGGAGCTGTTTTTT.

The chain joins TRBV28 to TRBJ2-3; D unresolved. Germline V CDR1 and CDR2: MDHEN, SYDVKM. The CDR3 covers 14 residues. The V gene lost 7 bases and the J gene lost 0 bases, with 11 bases spanning the gap. The CDR3 spells CASNPRASTDTQYF. As DNA, the CDR3 is TGTGCCAGCAACCCGCGAGCTAGCACAGATACGCAGTATTTT.

This clonotype was observed a few times. V and J are TRBV14 and TRBJ2-7; D gene ambiguous. The CDR3 has 17 residues. Trimming took off 1 base at V and 0 bases at J, with 16 bases between the two ends. The V gene's germline CDR1 is SGHDN and CDR2 FVKESK. The CDR3 nucleotides read TGTGCCAGCAGCCAAGGGCTAATGGCACCATTCTCCTACGAGCAGTACTTC. Translation: CASSQGLMAPFSYEQYF.

This clonotype has more than one count but fewer than ten. This chain uses TRBV18 with TRBJ2-1; 7 bases map to TRBD1. Germline assignment: CDR1 KGHSH and CDR2 LQKENI. The CDR3 spans 13 residues. V gave up 6 bases and J gave up 7 bases; unmatched junction bases: 6. CDR3 sequence: CASSRDRLNEQFF. Written as DNA, the CDR3 is TGTGCCAGCTCCCGGGACAGACTGAATGAGCAGTTCTTC.

The V and J genes are TRBV3-1 and TRBJ2-7, with 9 bases matching TRBD2. Trimming removed 5 bases from V and 3 bases from J; junction bases left unmatched: 8. The CDR3 runs 15 residues. Germline CDR1 is LGHDT and CDR2 is YNNKEL (reference sequence). The CDR3 spells CASSAAVSGSYEQYF. CDR3 in DNA: TGTGCCAGCAGCGCTGCTGTTAGCGGGAGCTACGAGCAGTACTTC.

The chain uses TRBV5-8 and TRBJ2-2; 8 bases fit TRBD1. The CDR3 extends over 13 amino acids. Germline V lookup: CDR1 SGHTS, CDR2 YDEGEE. V was pared by 4 bases and J by 7 bases, with 3 bases of the junction left unmatched. In DNA form, the CDR3 reads TGTGCCAGCAGCCGGACAGGGATCGGGGAGCTGTTTTTT. Amino acid sequence: CASSRTGIGELFF.

This clonotype was detected ten times or more. The chain uses TRBV6-4 and TRBJ2-5; TRBD2 matches 8 bases. V trimming: 1 base; J trimming: 2 bases; junction bases outside the gene matches: 3. The germline V gene encodes CDR1 MRHNA and CDR2 SNTAGT. This CDR3 contains 15 residues. The CDR3 nucleotides are TGTGCCAGCAGTGACTTAGCGGGGCTACAAGAGACCCAGTACTTC. It encodes CASSDLAGLQETQYF.

The rearrangement uses TRBV11-2 and TRBJ2-5, with a possible D match to TRBD1 (6 bases). V lost 5 bases and J 2 bases, leaving 15 bases between the germline ends. Germline loops: CDR1 SGHAT, CDR2 FQNNGV. This CDR3 has 15 residues. The CDR3 reads CASSGQRHFQETQYF. CDR3 DNA: TGTGCCAGCAGCGGACAGCGTCACTTTCAAGAGACCCAGTACTTC.

Many counts were recorded for this clonotype. The chain couples TRBV6-6 to TRBJ1-5, with D tentatively TRBD1 (6 bases). Looked up from germline, CDR1 is MNHNY and CDR2 is SVGAGI (reference sequence). The CDR3 totals 19 residues. With 6 bases removed from V and 1 base from J, the gap between germline ends came to 25 bases. In nucleotides, the CDR3 is TGTGCCAGCAGCTATACCCTACAGGGAGGGGGGCTCAGCAATCAGCCCCAGCATTTT. It is translated as CASSYTLQGGGLSNQPQHF.